One and the same sample provided the 28 T cell receptor beta chains below, sequenced in a study of blood T cell repertoires in COVID-19. The protocol was immunoSEQ multiplex PCR, while the TCRdb copy is restricted to in-frame clones and leaves out a portion. In the table there are under 350,000 clones, about 86% of which are singletons. Sequencing input: PBMCs or T cells enriched from blood (not recorded which). The receptors originated from a woman between 40 and 55 years old with acute COVID-19.

This clone was seen just once. The CDR3, as DNA: TGTGCCAGCAGCCCGGGGCTGGCTAGCGGGAGCGGGACAGATACGCAGTATTTT. Residues: CASSPGLASGSGTDTQYF. The V call is TRBV7-2, the J call TRBJ2-3; 10 bases agree with TRBD2. This CDR3 contains 18 residues. Germline assignment: CDR1 SGHTA and CDR2 FQGNSA. The junction had 14 bases not matched to a gene; V was cut back by 5 bases and J by 3 bases.

This chain uses TRBV9 with TRBJ1-4; TRBD1 aligns across 7 bases. Germline values: CDR1 SGDLS, CDR2 YYNGEE. The J segment lost 7 bases and the V segment lost 2 bases, leaving 8 bases of the junction unmatched. CDR3 length: 15 residues. CDR3 protein: CASSVGTENAEKLFF. The CDR3, as DNA: TGTGCCAGCAGCGTCGGGACAGAAAATGCTGAAAAACTGTTTTTT.

The chain is built from TRBV12-5 and TRBJ2-7; no clear D gene. The CDR3 extends over 12 amino acids. The germline V gene has CDR1 LGHNT and CDR2 FRNRAP. V was pared by 0 bases and J by 9 bases, with 9 bases between. CDR3 loop: CASGLVVSAQYF. CDR3 in DNA: TGTGCTAGTGGTTTGGTCGTGAGTGCGCAGTACTTC.

The genes are TRBV5-4 and TRBJ2-7, with D perhaps TRBD2 (5 bases). From germline, CDR1 is SGHNT and CDR2 YYREEE (reference sequence). V was clipped by 4 bases and J by 4 bases, with 12 bases between them. The CDR3 runs to 13 residues. CDR3 nucleotide sequence: TGTGCCAGCAGCCTCGGTGTAGCGTACGAGCAGTACTTC. It translates to CASSLGVAYEQYF. Complete variable domain (other parts from reference TRBV5-4 and TRBJ2-7): ETGVTQSPTHLIKTRGQQVTLRCSSQSGHNTVSWYQQALGQGPQFIFQYYREEENGRGNFPPRFSGLQFPNYSSELNVNALELDDSALYLCASSLGVAYEQYFGPGTRLTVT.

This clone was picked up one time. The J gene is TRBJ2-3, the V gene TRBV5-4; TRBD2 aligns across 7 bases. The CDR3 totals 15 residues. Germline V gives CDR1 SGHNT, CDR2 YYREEE (reference sequence). The J segment lost 3 bases and the V segment lost 1 base, leaving 5 bases of the junction unmatched. In DNA, the CDR3 is TGTGCCAGCAGCTTGTCGACTAGCCGAACAGATACGCAGTATTTT. The encoded protein is CASSLSTSRTDTQYF.

This clone was seen only a few times. V and J are TRBV19 and TRBJ1-1, with 9 bases matching TRBD1. Germline CDR1 reads LNHDA; CDR2 reads SQIVND (reference sequence). V shed 10 bases, J shed 5 bases, and the junction held 20 bases outside the gene matches. CDR3 length: 17 residues. The CDR3 reads CATKILRPGQGGTEAFF. CDR3 DNA sequence: TGTGCCACAAAAATATTGAGACCGGGACAGGGTGGTACTGAAGCTTTCTTT.

The chain uses TRBV5-1 and TRBJ2-1; TRBD1 matches 7 bases. The germline V gene has CDR1 SGHRS and CDR2 YFSETQ. This CDR3 has 17 amino acids. Trimming took 0 bases from V and 3 from J; bases not matched to a gene: 9. The CDR3 sequence is CASSLVLSGQNYNEQFF. CDR3 coding DNA: TGCGCCAGCAGCTTGGTTCTTTCGGGACAGAACTACAATGAGCAGTTCTTC.

The rearrangement joins TRBV5-1 to TRBJ1-4; 7 bases line up with TRBD1. This CDR3 spans 14 amino acids. V was clipped by 0 bases and J by 8 bases; unmatched bases: 4. The germline gives CDR1 SGHRS, CDR2 YFSETQ. The chain's CDR3 is CASSLARGEEKLFF. The CDR3 DNA reads TGCGCCAGCAGCTTGGCCAGGGGGGAGGAAAAACTGTTTTTT.

The chain links TRBV6-5 to TRBJ2-5; D is ambiguous. V dropped 7 bases and J dropped 6 bases, with 9 bases sitting between them. CDR1 and CDR2 from the germline V gene are MNHEY and SVGAGI. This CDR3 is 11 amino acids long. The CDR3 loop reads CASIIGQTQYF. In DNA form, the CDR3 reads TGTGCCAGCATAATTGGCCAGACCCAGTACTTC.

The V call is TRBV5-8, the J call TRBJ2-2; possibly TRBD2 for D (6 bases). This CDR3 has 15 amino acids. Germline-derived CDR1 and CDR2 are SGHTS and YDEGEE. The ends were cut back, 1 base at V and 4 bases at J, with 11 bases in the middle. As DNA, the CDR3 is TGTGCCAGCAGCTTGAGGGACTCCTTCACCGGGGAGCTGTTTTTT. Translation gives CASSLRDSFTGELFF. Drawing the rest from reference TRBV5-8 and TRBJ2-2, the complete variable domain is EAGVTQSPTHLIKTRGQQATLRCSPISGHTSVYWYQQALGLGLQFLLWYDEGEERNRGNFPPRFSGRQFPNYSSELNVNALELEDSALYLCASSLRDSFTGELFFGEGSRLTVL.

The chain combines TRBV29-1 with TRBJ1-3, with D hard to call. Germline-derived CDR1 and CDR2 are SQVTM and ANQGSEA. Trimming stripped 7 bases from V and 8 bases from J, with 18 bases between. The CDR3 loop spans 13 amino acids. CDR3: CSAWASTHDTIYF. The CDR3 DNA reads as TGCAGCGCCTGGGCCTCCACCCACGACACCATATATTTT.

This clone has just one count. The CDR3 region is CAISAGDSTDTQYF. The CDR3 coding sequence is TGTGCCATCAGTGCGGGGGATAGCACAGATACGCAGTATTTT. The rearrangement links TRBV10-3 to TRBJ2-3, with D maybe TRBD2 (6 bases). The CDR3 contains 14 residues. From germline, CDR1 is ENHRY and CDR2 SYGVKD. The V and J ends lost 4 bases and 0 bases respectively, with 8 bases between them.

This chain joins TRBV28 and TRBJ2-7, with D possibly being TRBD2 (6 bases). Germline CDR1 is MDHEN and CDR2 is SYDVKM. Trimming took 5 bases from V and 2 from J, leaving 16 bases between them. The CDR3 has 15 residues. The CDR3 DNA is TGTGCCAGCAGTGGGCCAGGGACTGGTCCCTACGAGCAGTACTTC. Protein: CASSGPGTGPYEQYF.

V usage is TRBV5-1 and J usage is TRBJ1-2; 7 nucleotides line up with TRBD1. CDR1 and CDR2 (germline): SGHRS, YFSETQ. CDR3 length: 13 residues. Germline trimming cut 4 bases from V and 6 bases from J; bases unmatched to any gene: 6. CDR3 nucleotides: TGCGCCAGCAGCATGGAGGGACAGAATGGCTACACCTTC. Translation gives CASSMEGQNGYTF.

The V and J genes are TRBV7-2 and TRBJ1-4; D gene unclear. The CDR3 totals 13 residues. V was clipped by 4 bases and J by 8 bases, with 11 bases between them. In germline, CDR1 is SGHTA, CDR2 FQGNSA. CDR3 residues: CASSSREGEKLFF. CDR3 nucleotide sequence: TGTGCCAGCAGCTCGAGAGAGGGCGAAAAACTGTTTTTT.

This chain uses TRBV4-3 with TRBJ2-2; D ambiguous. With 2 bases removed from V and 2 bases from J, the gap between germline ends came to 3 bases. Germline CDR1 is LGHNA and CDR2 is YSLEER. The CDR3 has 13 residues. This CDR3 is CASSQHNTGELFF. The CDR3 DNA reads TGCGCCAGCAGCCAACATAACACCGGGGAGCTGTTTTTT.

The rearrangement uses TRBV15 and TRBJ2-2, with 13 bases identical to TRBD2. This CDR3 region has 16 residues. Germline lookup yields CDR1 LNHNV and CDR2 YYDKDF (reference sequence). Trimming cost V 3 bases and J 4 bases; bases outside gene matches: 2. The CDR3 loop is CATSSRLAGGTGELFF. The CDR3 nucleotides are TGTGCCACCAGCAGCCGACTAGCGGGGGGCACCGGGGAGCTGTTTTTT.

The genes are TRBV25-1 and TRBJ2-4, with 7 bases matching TRBD2. The V gene's germline CDR1 is MGHDK and CDR2 SYGVNS. The CDR3 has 13 amino acids. Trimming took 3 bases from V and 12 from J; bases not matched to a gene: 8. The chain's CDR3 is CASSEGELAPQYF. The CDR3 DNA follows: TGTGCCAGCAGTGAGGGGGAACTAGCGCCTCAGTACTTC.

The V call is TRBV6-2 or TRBV6-3, the J call TRBJ2-7; weak D call: TRBD1 (5 bases). Germline V gives CDR1 MNHEY, CDR2 SVGEGT. This CDR3 has 13 amino acids. Trimming shortened V by 3 bases and J by 7 bases, and 13 bases separated the two germline ends. The CDR3 DNA sequence: TGTGCCAGCAGTTATACAGGTTTGGGGGAGCAGTACTTC. This sequence encodes CASSYTGLGEQYF.

This clone was seen only once. The chain has TRBV20-1 and TRBJ2-7; 7 bases map to TRBD2. This CDR3 is built from 14 residues. CDR1 DFQATT and CDR2 SNEGSKA come from the germline V gene (reference sequence). V gave up 3 bases and J gave up 2 bases; unmatched junction bases: 7. The CDR3 protein is CSASLPSGAYEQYF. For the CDR3, the DNA is TGCAGTGCTAGTTTGCCTAGCGGAGCCTACGAGCAGTACTTC.

CDR3 bases: TGTGCCAGCAGCCATACTAGCGGGAGGATCTCCTACGAGCAGTACTTC. Amino acid sequence: CASSHTSGRISYEQYF. The chain uses TRBV3-1 (or the pseudogene TRBV3-2) and TRBJ2-7, with TRBD2 identical over 12 bases. Germline trimming cut 3 bases from V and 0 bases from J; bases unmatched to any gene: 3. CDR1 LGHDT and CDR2 YNNKEL come from the germline V gene (reference sequence). This CDR3 is built from 16 residues.

The chain uses TRBV6-2 or TRBV6-3 and TRBJ1-5; no reliable D call. The germline gives CDR1 MNHEY, CDR2 SVGEGT. This CDR3 spans 15 amino acids. Trimming stripped 4 bases from V and 7 bases from J, with 17 bases between. CDR3 DNA: TGTGCCAGCAGTTTCTCGAGGGTTTTCGGGCAGCCCCAGCATTTT. Amino acids: CASSFSRVFGQPQHF.

Only one count was recorded for this clone. The chain recombines TRBV14 with TRBJ2-7; TRBD2 aligns across 7 bases. The CDR3 runs 18 residues. V gave up 4 bases and J gave up 6 bases; unmatched junction bases: 21. Germline assignment: CDR1 SGHDN and CDR2 FVKESK. For the CDR3, the DNA is TGTGCCAGCAGCCGATCATCACTCGCGGGGGAATCGCGTGGCGAGCAGTACTTC. Its protein is CASSRSSLAGESRGEQYF.

The gene calls are TRBV6-5 and TRBJ2-7, with 7 bases identical to TRBD1. Germline lookup yields CDR1 MNHEY and CDR2 SVGAGI. This CDR3 contains 12 residues. Trimming took 5 bases from V and 12 from J; bases not matched to a gene: 10. Here the CDR3 reads CASSPRQGTRYF. Here the CDR3 DNA reads TGTGCCAGCAGTCCGAGACAGGGAACGCGGTACTTC.

The V and J genes are TRBV6-2 or TRBV6-3 and TRBJ2-3, with TRBD2 identical over 8 bases. This CDR3 region has 16 residues. The germline CDR1 and CDR2 sequences are MNHEY and SVGEGT. The V and J ends lost 2 bases and 4 bases, in that order; junction bases with no gene match: 8. CDR3 in DNA: TGTGCCAGCAGTTACCCAAGCGGGAGAGTCTCAGATACGCAGTATTTT. This encodes CASSYPSGRVSDTQYF.

The V and J genes are TRBV9 and TRBJ2-3; D is unclear. V was trimmed by 0 bases and J by 9 bases, leaving 17 bases between them. Looked up from germline, CDR1 is SGDLS and CDR2 is YYNGEE. CDR3 length equals 15 residues. CDR3 sequence (DNA): TGTGCCAGCAGCGTAGGGCCGGCGGTCGGAGAAACGCAGTATTTT. As protein: CASSVGPAVGETQYF.

This clone was seen more than once but under ten times. The gene calls are TRBV29-1 and TRBJ1-1; D may be TRBD1 (6 bases). Germline V gene data show CDR1 as SQVTM and CDR2 as ANQGSEA. V lost 4 bases and J 1 base, leaving 7 bases between the germline ends. This CDR3 has 12 amino acids. The CDR3 DNA reads as TGCAGCGTTGGGGGGCGGAACACTGAAGCTTTCTTT. Translated: CSVGGRNTEAFF.

The chain has TRBV7-3 and TRBJ2-3, with TRBD2 matching over 8 bases. Unmatched junction bases numbered 6, after V lost 6 bases and J lost 1 base. The CDR3 loop spans 15 amino acids. Germline V CDR1 and CDR2: SGHTA, FQGTGA. CDR3 residues: CASSPGGERTDTQYF. The CDR3 DNA reads TGTGCCAGCAGTCCCGGGGGGGAACGCACAGATACGCAGTATTTT.